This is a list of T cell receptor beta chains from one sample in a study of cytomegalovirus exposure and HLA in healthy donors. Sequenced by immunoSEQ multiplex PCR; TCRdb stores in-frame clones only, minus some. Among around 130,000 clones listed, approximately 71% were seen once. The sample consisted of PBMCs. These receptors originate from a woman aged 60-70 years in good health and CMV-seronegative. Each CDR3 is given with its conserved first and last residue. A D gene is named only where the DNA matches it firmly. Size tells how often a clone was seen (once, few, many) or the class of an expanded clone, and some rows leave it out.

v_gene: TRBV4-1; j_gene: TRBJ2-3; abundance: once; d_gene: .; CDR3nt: TGCGCCAGCAGCCAACCGGACTTCACAGATACGCAGTATTTT; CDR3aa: CASSQPDFTDTQYF
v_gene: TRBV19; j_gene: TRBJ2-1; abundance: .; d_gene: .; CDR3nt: TGTGCCAGTAGTAGCCGAAGGCACCCAGGATCCTACAATGAGCAGTTCTTC; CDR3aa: CASSSRRHPGSYNEQFF
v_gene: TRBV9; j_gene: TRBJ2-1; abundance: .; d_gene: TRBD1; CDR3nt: TGTGCCAGCAGCGTATTGGACAGGGTTTCGGATGAGCAGTTCTTC; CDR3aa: CASSVLDRVSDEQFF
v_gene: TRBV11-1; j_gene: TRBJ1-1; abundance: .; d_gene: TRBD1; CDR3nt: TGTGCCAGCAGCTCCCGGGACAGGGTCTTCACTGAAGCTTTCTTT; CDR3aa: CASSSRDRVFTEAFF
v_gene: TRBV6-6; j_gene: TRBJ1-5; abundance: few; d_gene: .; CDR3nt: TGTGCCAGCAGACTTGACAGCCTTAAGGGCAATCAGCCCCAGCATTTT; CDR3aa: CASRLDSLKGNQPQHF
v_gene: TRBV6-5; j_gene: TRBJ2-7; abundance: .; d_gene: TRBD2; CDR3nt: TGTGCCAGCATTTCAGCGGGGTCCTACGAGCAGTACTTC; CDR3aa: CASISAGSYEQYF
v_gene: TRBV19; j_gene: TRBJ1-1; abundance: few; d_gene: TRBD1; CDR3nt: TGTGCCAGTAGTATTCAGGGGGCGGTCACTGAAGCTTTCTTT; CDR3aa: CASSIQGAVTEAFF
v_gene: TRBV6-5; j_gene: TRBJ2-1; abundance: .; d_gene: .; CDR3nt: TGTGCCAGCCTTTCCTCCTACAATGAGCAGTTCTTC; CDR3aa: CASLSSYNEQFF
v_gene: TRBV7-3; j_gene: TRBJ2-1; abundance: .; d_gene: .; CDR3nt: TGTGCCAGCAGCCACGCGGGCAGGGAGCAGTTCTTC; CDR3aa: CASSHAGREQFF
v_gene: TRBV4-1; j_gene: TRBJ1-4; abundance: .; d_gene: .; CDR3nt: TGCGCCAGCAGAGGAGGTGAAAAACTGTTTTTT; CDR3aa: CASRGGEKLFF
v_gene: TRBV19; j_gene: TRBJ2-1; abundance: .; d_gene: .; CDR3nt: TGTGCCAGTAGTGACTCCAAGACTCCAAGCTCCTACAATGAGCAGTTCTTC; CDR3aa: CASSDSKTPSSYNEQFF
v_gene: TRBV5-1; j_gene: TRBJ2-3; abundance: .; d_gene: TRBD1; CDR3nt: TGCGCCAGCAGCTTGGTGGGGACAGGGGGCTGGGAAGATACGCAGTATTTT; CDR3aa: CASSLVGTGGWEDTQYF
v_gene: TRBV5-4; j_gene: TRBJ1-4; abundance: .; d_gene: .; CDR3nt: TGTGCCAGCAGCTCAGGGAGGGTTGAAAAACTGTTTTTT; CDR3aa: CASSSGRVEKLFF
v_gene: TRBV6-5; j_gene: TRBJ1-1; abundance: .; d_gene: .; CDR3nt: TGTGCCACGAGAACAGGGTACTCCACTGAAGCTTTCTTT; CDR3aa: CATRTGYSTEAFF
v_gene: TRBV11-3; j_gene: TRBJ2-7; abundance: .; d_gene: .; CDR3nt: TGTGCCAGCAGCTTAGTTCACTACGAGCAGTACTTC; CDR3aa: CASSLVHYEQYF
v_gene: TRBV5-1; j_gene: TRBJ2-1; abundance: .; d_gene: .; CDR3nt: TGCGCCAGCAGCTTCTCGACCAACTTACTAAATGAGCAGTTCTTC; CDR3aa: CASSFSTNLLNEQFF
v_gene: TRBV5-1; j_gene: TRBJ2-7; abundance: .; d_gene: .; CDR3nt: TGCGCCAGCAGCTTGGACTCGAGGACCTACGAGCAGTACTTC; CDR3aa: CASSLDSRTYEQYF
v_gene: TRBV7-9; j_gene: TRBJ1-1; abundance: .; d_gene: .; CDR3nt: TGTGCCAGCAGCCGAGGTCCCAACACTGAAGCTTTCTTT; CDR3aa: CASSRGPNTEAFF
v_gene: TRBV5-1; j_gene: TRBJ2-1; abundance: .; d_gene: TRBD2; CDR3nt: TGCGCCAGCAAGATAGCGGGAGGATCCTACAATGAGCAGTTCTTC; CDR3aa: CASKIAGGSYNEQFF
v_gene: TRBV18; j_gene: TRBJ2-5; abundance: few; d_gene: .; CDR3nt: TGTGCCAGCTCACCACCGATATCAGGGCCTTCGTGGACCCAGTACTTC; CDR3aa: CASSPPISGPSWTQYF
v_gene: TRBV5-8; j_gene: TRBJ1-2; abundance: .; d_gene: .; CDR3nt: TGTGCCAGCAGATCTGCAGGTGGCTACACCTTC; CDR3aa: CASRSAGGYTF
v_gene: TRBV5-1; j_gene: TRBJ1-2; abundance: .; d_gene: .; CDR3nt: TGCGCCAGCAGCTTGGACACCTACTATGGCTACACCTTC; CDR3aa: CASSLDTYYGYTF
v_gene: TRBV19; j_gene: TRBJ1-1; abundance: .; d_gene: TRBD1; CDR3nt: TGTGCCAGTAGGGGACAGTTCACTGAAGCTTTCTTT; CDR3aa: CASRGQFTEAFF
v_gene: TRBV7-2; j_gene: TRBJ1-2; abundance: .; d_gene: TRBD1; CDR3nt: TGTGCCAGCAGCTTAGGAAGGACAGGGCGGGGTGTAGGCTACACCTTC; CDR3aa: CASSLGRTGRGVGYTF
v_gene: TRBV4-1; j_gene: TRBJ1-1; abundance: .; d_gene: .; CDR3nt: TGCGCCAGCAGCCAAGGAGTACTGAACACTGAAGCTTTCTTT; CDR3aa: CASSQGVLNTEAFF
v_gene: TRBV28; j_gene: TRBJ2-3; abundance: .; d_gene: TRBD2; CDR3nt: TGTGCCAGTGCCACTAGCGGGGGTACAGATACGCAGTATTTT; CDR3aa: CASATSGGTDTQYF
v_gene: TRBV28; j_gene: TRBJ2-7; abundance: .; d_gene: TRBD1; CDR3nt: TGTGCCAGCAGTTTTGCGACAGGGCGGTACGAGCAGTACTTC; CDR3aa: CASSFATGRYEQYF
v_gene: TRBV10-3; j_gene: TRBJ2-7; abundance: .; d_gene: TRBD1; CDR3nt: TGTGCCATCAGTGATCAGGGGGACAGGGGAAACTACGAGCAGTACTTC; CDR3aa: CAISDQGDRGNYEQYF
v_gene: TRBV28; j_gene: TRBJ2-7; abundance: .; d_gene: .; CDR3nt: TGTGCCAGCAGTTCCCTGGGGCTAGTTCTTACCCACGAGCAGTACTTC; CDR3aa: CASSSLGLVLTHEQYF
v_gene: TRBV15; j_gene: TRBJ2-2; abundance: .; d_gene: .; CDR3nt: TGTGCCACCAGCAGACTTATTGGCGGCTCAGCCGGGGAGCTGTTTTTT; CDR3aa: CATSRLIGGSAGELFF
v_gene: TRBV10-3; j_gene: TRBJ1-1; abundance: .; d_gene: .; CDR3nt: TGTGCCATCAGTGAGAGCGGGGGGCGGAGGACTGAAGCTTTCTTT; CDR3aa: CAISESGGRRTEAFF
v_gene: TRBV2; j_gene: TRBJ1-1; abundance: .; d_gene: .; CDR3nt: TGTGCCAGCAGTAAAGCCCTGAGGAACACTGAAGCTTTCTTT; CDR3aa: CASSKALRNTEAFF
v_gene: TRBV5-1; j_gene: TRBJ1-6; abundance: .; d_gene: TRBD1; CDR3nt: TGCGCCAGCAGCGGGGGACAGAATTCACCCCTCCACTTT; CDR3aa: CASSGGQNSPLHF
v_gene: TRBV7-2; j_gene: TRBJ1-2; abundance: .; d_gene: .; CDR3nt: TGTGCCAGCAGGTCCGCCGCGGGGGAAGGCTACACCTTC; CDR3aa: CASRSAAGEGYTF
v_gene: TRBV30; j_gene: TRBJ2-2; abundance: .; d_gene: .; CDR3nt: TGTGCCTGGAGTATTGACCAGGGTTCGGCCGGGGAGCTGTTTTTT; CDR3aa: CAWSIDQGSAGELFF
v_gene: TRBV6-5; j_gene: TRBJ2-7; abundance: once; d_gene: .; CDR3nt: TGTGCCAGCAGTTACGACAGGTCCTCTATCTACGAGCAGTACTTC; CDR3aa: CASSYDRSSIYEQYF
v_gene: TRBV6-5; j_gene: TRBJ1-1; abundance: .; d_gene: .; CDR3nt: TGTGCCAGCAGTTTTGGAACAGAGAACACTGAAGCTTTCTTT; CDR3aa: CASSFGTENTEAFF
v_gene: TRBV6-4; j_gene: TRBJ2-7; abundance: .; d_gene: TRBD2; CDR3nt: TGTGCCAGCAGTGACGGCGCGGGGGAGTACGAGCAGTACTTC; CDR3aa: CASSDGAGEYEQYF
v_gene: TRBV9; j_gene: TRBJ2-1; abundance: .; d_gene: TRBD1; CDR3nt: TGTGCCAGCAGCGTTACAGGGGGGCCCTACAATGAGCAGTTCTTC; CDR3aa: CASSVTGGPYNEQFF
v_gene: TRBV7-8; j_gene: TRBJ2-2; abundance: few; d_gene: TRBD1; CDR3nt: TGTGCCAGCAGCACTAAGGGGACAGGGTGGACCGGGGAGCTGTTTTTT; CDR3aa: CASSTKGTGWTGELFF
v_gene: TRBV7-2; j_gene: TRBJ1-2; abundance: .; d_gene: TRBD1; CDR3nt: TGTGCCAGCAGACTAGACAGGGTGAATGGCTACACCTTC; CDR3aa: CASRLDRVNGYTF
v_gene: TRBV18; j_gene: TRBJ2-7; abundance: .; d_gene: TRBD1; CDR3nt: TGTGCCAGCTCATGGACAGGCCCGCCCCTCTACGAGCAGTACTTC; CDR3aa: CASSWTGPPLYEQYF
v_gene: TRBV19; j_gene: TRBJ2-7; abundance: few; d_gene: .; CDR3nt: TGTGCCAGTAGTATTTGGCAGGGCGACGAGCAGTACTTC; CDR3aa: CASSIWQGDEQYF
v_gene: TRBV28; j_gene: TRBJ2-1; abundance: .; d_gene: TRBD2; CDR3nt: TGTGCCAGCAGTTCTAGCGGGAGCTCCTACAATGAGCAGTTCTTC; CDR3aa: CASSSSGSSYNEQFF
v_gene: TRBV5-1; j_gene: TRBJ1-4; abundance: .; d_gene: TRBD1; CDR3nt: TGCGCCAGCAGCTGGGGACAGGGGGGTAATGAAAAACTGTTTTTT; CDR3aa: CASSWGQGGNEKLFF
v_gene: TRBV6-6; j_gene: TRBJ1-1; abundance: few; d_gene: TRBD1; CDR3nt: TGTGCCAGCAGTTACTCACCGGGACAGAGGAACACTGAAGCTTTCTTT; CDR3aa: CASSYSPGQRNTEAFF
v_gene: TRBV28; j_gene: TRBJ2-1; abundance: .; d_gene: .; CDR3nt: TGTGCCAGCAGCCTGTACTCCGCTACGGTGCAGTTCTTC; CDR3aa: CASSLYSATVQFF
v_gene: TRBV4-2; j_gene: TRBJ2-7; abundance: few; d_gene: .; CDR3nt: TGTGCCAGCAGCCAAGATATAGCGGACCTGACCTACGAGCAGTACTTC; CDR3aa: CASSQDIADLTYEQYF